One sample yielded the 32 T cell receptor beta chains listed below, sequenced in a study of breast tumors, draining lymph nodes, adjacent tissues listed by TCRdb under 2016. Receptor libraries were prepared by multiplex PCR. TCRdb names Illumina HiSeq 2000 as the instrument used. Using fastp trimming at Q25 and MiXCR clonotype assembly, TCRdb reanalyzed the public sequencing data and kept in-frame beta chains. For every CDR3 protein sequence, its rows merge into one entry that carries the most common genes and DNA. Here the sample has fewer than 200,000 distinct CDR3 sequences; roughly a third occur a single time. In total, the top ten clones hold 3% to 4.5% of the sample. Lymph node samples came from the axillary draining lymph nodes of breast cancer patients. The sequenced material came from axillary lymph node tissue. These receptors were collected from a female donor with breast cancer. Some clones in this sample may be carry-over from other donors' samples.

Comment on this clonotype: Since a much larger clone is just one base distant, this may be a read error. Since no conserved phenylalanine or tryptophan closes the CDR3, a read error is the likely cause. This chain connects TRBV28 to TRBJ2-7, with D unclear. The CDR3 consists of 12 residues. V was cut by 10 bases and J by 3 bases, with 13 bases left in between. CDR1 is MDHEN, CDR2 SYDVKM, per germline. The CDR3 nucleotides are TGTGCCACTTCAGCAGGCCTCTACGAGCAGTACCTC. It translates to CATSAGLYEQYL.

There are many counts of this clonotype. The V and J genes are TRBV6-5 and TRBJ1-6, with no clear D. This CDR3 region has 18 residues. CDR1 and CDR2 (germline): MNHEY, SVGAGI. The germline V and J ends were trimmed by 0 bases and 0 bases, with 12 bases remaining between them. This CDR3 is CASSYSRPRSSYNSPLHF. CDR3 coding DNA: TGTGCCAGCAGTTACTCCCGCCCCAGGAGCTCCTATAATTCACCCCTCCACTTT.

As regards this clonotype: An end of the junction does not agree with germline; a read error may underlie this. The J gene is TRBJ1-6, the V gene TRBV29-1, with D possibly being TRBD1 (6 bases). This CDR3 contains 11 residues. Looked up from germline, CDR1 is SQVTM and CDR2 is ANQGSEA. This chain's CDR3 is CSVEGGGPVHF. In DNA form, the CDR3 reads TGCAGCGTAGAAGGGGGGGGTCCGGTCCACTTT.

A note on this clonotype: This is likely a read error, given that the CDR3 carries no conserved phenylalanine or tryptophan at its end. The genes are TRBV7-3 and TRBJ1-4, with TRBD1 matching 10 bases. From germline, CDR1 is SGHTA and CDR2 FQGTGA. The CDR3 covers 17 residues. Trimming cost V 1 base and J 8 bases; bases outside gene matches: 10. CDR3 protein: CASSLSRWDRGNEKLFL. CDR3 DNA sequence: TGTGCCAGCAGCTTAAGTAGGTGGGACAGGGGTAACGAAAAACTGTTTCTT.

The chain combines TRBV5-5 with TRBJ2-2; no clear D gene. In germline, CDR1 is SGHKS, CDR2 YYEKEE (reference sequence). The CDR3 loop spans 11 amino acids. V was pared by 0 bases and J by 11 bases, with 5 bases between. The CDR3 is CASSLGNELFF. Here the CDR3 DNA reads TGTGCCAGCAGCTTGGGCAATGAGCTGTTTTTT.

The chain links TRBV4-1 to TRBJ1-1; possibly TRBD1 for D (5 bases). The V gene's germline CDR1 is MGHRA and CDR2 YSYEKL. V was pared by 3 bases and J by 0 bases, with 8 bases between. This CDR3 spans 14 amino acids. The CDR3 region is CASSHGGLNTEAFF. CDR3 sequence (DNA): TGCGCCAGCAGCCATGGGGGTCTGAACACTGAAGCTTTCTTT.

The chain carries TRBV6-6 and TRBJ1-5; D might be TRBD1 (6 bases). This CDR3 has 14 amino acids. Trimming stripped 6 bases from V and 4 bases from J, with 13 bases between. Germline V gene data show CDR1 as MNHNY and CDR2 as SVGAGI (reference sequence). The CDR3 loop reads CASRRTVENQPQHF. The CDR3 bases are TGTGCCAGCAGACGGACAGTTGAGAATCAGCCCCAGCATTTT.

On this clonotype: A clone one base away is much larger, so this may be a read error. Without the conserved terminal phenylalanine or tryptophan, this CDR3 likely stems from a read error. V is TRBV28 and J is TRBJ2-2, with 9 bases lining up with TRBD2. Per germline, CDR1 MDHEN and CDR2 SYDVKM. V lost 8 bases, J lost 0 bases, and 7 bases stayed unmatched. The CDR3 spans 16 residues. The DNA for the CDR3 is TGTGCCAGCGCCATATCTAGCGGGGCGAACACCGGGGAGCTGTTTTTG. It specifies CASAISSGANTGELFL.

In its sample, this clonotype was seen many times. CDR3 in amino acids: CASSSSGSPPTDTQYF. CDR3 coding DNA: TGTGCCAGCAGCTCTAGCGGGAGCCCCCCCACAGATACGCAGTATTTT. The chain couples TRBV7-9 to TRBJ2-3, with 10 bases fitting TRBD2. V was clipped by 4 bases and J by 2 bases; unmatched bases: 6. This CDR3 spans 16 amino acids. Germline CDR1 SEHNR, CDR2 FQNEAQ (reference sequence).

This clonotype showed up many times. This chain connects TRBV28 to TRBJ1-2; D is unclear. Trimming stripped 3 bases from V and 6 bases from J, with 5 bases between. Germline lookup yields CDR1 MDHEN and CDR2 SYDVKM. This CDR3 region has 11 residues. The CDR3 DNA is TGTGCCAGCAGTTTTGGGGATGGCTACACCTTC. The encoded protein is CASSFGDGYTF.

This clonotype was detected only a few times. The chain links TRBV3-1 to TRBJ2-2, with 9 bases fitting TRBD1. Per the germline V gene, CDR1 is LGHDT and CDR2 is YNNKEL (reference sequence). The CDR3 spans 16 residues. With V trimmed by 4 bases and J by 5 bases, 8 bases remained unmatched. CDR3 amino acids: CASSPTGGARTGELFF. The CDR3 DNA reads as TGTGCCAGCAGCCCCACAGGGGGCGCGCGTACCGGGGAGCTGTTTTTT.

This clonotype appeared many times. The V gene is TRBV12-3 or TRBV12-4, the J gene TRBJ1-3, with TRBD1 matching 7 bases. The CDR3 runs to 12 residues. V lost 6 bases, J lost 15 bases, and 11 bases stayed unmatched. CDR3: CASRLQTGRKYF. The CDR3 bases are TGTGCCAGCAGGCTTCAGACAGGGCGTAAATATTTT.

On this clonotype: Because the CDR3's place on the DNA is in doubt, the DNA is left out and the CDR3 is given as listed by TCRdb. The genes are TRBV6-5 and TRBJ1-2; the table gives TRBD1 as D, unverified against the DNA. CDR1 and CDR2 (germline): MNHEY, SVGAGI. A total of 21 residues make up the CDR3, ends included. The CDR3 spells CASSPKGAGNTEAFFGQGYTF.

The J gene is TRBJ2-2, the V gene TRBV27; either TRBD1 or TRBD2 may fit D (5 bases each). Trimming left V 4 bases short and J 2 bases short, with 11 bases between. This CDR3 region has 15 residues. The germline gives CDR1 MNHEY, CDR2 SMNVEV (reference sequence). The CDR3 sequence: CASSWDQINTGELFF. CDR3 in DNA: TGTGCCAGCAGTTGGGACCAAATAAACACCGGGGAGCTGTTTTTT.

In this sample, this clonotype turned up many times. The CDR3 loop reads CASSHPRGGNPHNEQFF. The CDR3 coding sequence is TGTGCCAGCAGCCACCCCCGTGGGGGAAACCCCCACAATGAGCAGTTCTTC. The chain employs TRBV11-2 and TRBJ2-1, with D perhaps being TRBD1 or TRBD2 (5 bases each). Trimming took 5 bases from V and 5 from J, leaving 22 bases between them. The CDR3 loop spans 17 amino acids. From germline, CDR1 is SGHAT and CDR2 FQNNGV.

This clonotype was detected ten times or more. This CDR3 reads CASSLQGATNEKLFF. CDR3 in DNA: TGCGCCAGCAGCCTCCAGGGGGCAACTAATGAAAAACTGTTTTTT. J is TRBJ1-4 and V is TRBV5-1; 7 nucleotides align to TRBD1. V was pared by 4 bases and J by 0 bases, with 3 bases of the junction left unmatched. CDR3 size: 15 residues. Germline V gene data show CDR1 as SGHRS and CDR2 as YFSETQ. Combining the CDR3 with reference TRBV5-1 and TRBJ1-4 gives the whole variable domain KAGVTQTPRYLIKTRGQQVTLSCSPISGHRSVSWYQQTPGQGLQFLFEYFSETQRNKGNFPGRFSGRQFSNSRSEMNVSTLELGDSALYLCASSLQGATNEKLFFGSGTQLSVL.

Many counts were recorded for this clonotype. The V call is TRBV12-3 or TRBV12-4, the J call TRBJ1-4, with unresolved D. This CDR3 is built from 13 residues. V gave up 7 bases and J gave up 0 bases, with 6 bases separating them. The CDR3 sequence: CASTDATNEKLFF. The CDR3 DNA follows: TGTGCCAGCACCGACGCAACTAATGAAAAACTGTTTTTT.

This clonotype appeared many times. The chain combines TRBV4-1 with TRBJ1-4, with TRBD1 as a possible D gene (6 bases). The germline V and J ends were trimmed by 1 base and 1 base, with 10 bases remaining between them. The CDR3 consists of 16 residues. CDR1 is MGHRA and CDR2 is YSYEKL in the germline V gene. CDR3 loop: CASSQGGGQTNEKLFF. DNA of the CDR3: TGCGCCAGCAGCCAAGGGGGGGGGCAAACTAATGAAAAACTGTTTTTT.

In this sample, this clonotype turned up many times. V and J are TRBV16 and TRBJ1-4; 8 nucleotides align to TRBD1. Germline V gene sequence: CDR1 KGHSY, CDR2 FQNENV. V trimming: 3 bases; J trimming: 6 bases; junction bases outside the gene matches: 6. The CDR3 loop spans 15 amino acids. CDR3 in DNA: TGTGCCAGCAGCCACCGGGACAGGCTGGATGAAAAACTGTTTTTT. This translates into CASSHRDRLDEKLFF. The variable domain in full, with the rest retrieved from reference TRBV16 and TRBJ1-4, is GEEVAQTPKHLVRGEGQKAKLYCAPIKGHSYVFWYQQVLKNEFKFLISFQNENVFDETGMPKERFSAKCLPNSPCSLEIQATKLEDSAVYFCASSHRDRLDEKLFFGSGTQLSVL.

This clonotype came up many times. The chain carries TRBV7-2 and TRBJ1-2; possibly TRBD1 for D (6 bases). Trimming removed 6 bases from V and 4 bases from J, with 12 bases in between. Looked up from germline, CDR1 is SGHTA and CDR2 is FQGNSA. This CDR3 region has 13 residues. The CDR3 sequence is CASRKQGLYGYTF. Here the CDR3 DNA reads TGTGCCAGCAGGAAACAGGGCCTCTATGGCTACACCTTC.

CDR3 DNA sequence: TGCGCCAGCAGTCGAGACAGGGTCCGGGAGCTGTTTTTT. This gives the protein CASSRDRVRELFF. The V gene is TRBV10-1, the J gene TRBJ2-2, with 7 positions matching TRBD1. Losses at the gene ends were 5 bases for V and 9 bases for J; bases not matched to a gene: 6. This CDR3 contains 13 residues. Germline assignment: CDR1 WNHNN and CDR2 SYGVQD (reference sequence).

This clonotype occurred many times. The J gene is TRBJ1-2, the V gene TRBV7-9; D might be TRBD1 (5 bases). The CDR3 spans 13 residues. Germline lookup yields CDR1 SEHNR and CDR2 FQNEAQ (reference sequence). Trimming removed 3 bases from V and 5 bases from J, with 10 bases in between. CDR3 nucleotide sequence: TGTGCCAGCAGCTTGGGGCTCATTTATGGCTACACCTTC. Protein sequence: CASSLGLIYGYTF.

The chain links TRBV20-1 to TRBJ2-3, with D possibly being TRBD2 (5 bases). Germline V gene data show CDR1 as DFQATT and CDR2 as SNEGSKA (reference sequence). There are 14 residues in the CDR3. Trimming stripped 3 bases from V and 11 bases from J, with 21 bases between. The CDR3 is CSARDGLRHNEQYF. The CDR3 bases are TGCAGTGCTAGGGACGGACTCCGTCACAATGAGCAGTATTTT.

This clonotype has ten or more counts. The chain links TRBV9 to TRBJ2-2, with TRBD2 as a possible D gene (6 bases). The CDR3 contains 16 residues. Trimming cost V 0 bases and J 5 bases, with 14 bases left between them. Germline V gene data show CDR1 as SGDLS and CDR2 as YYNGEE. The CDR3 DNA follows: TGTGCCAGCAGCGTAGGAGGGACTCTCGTGACCGGGGAGCTGTTTTTT. It translates to CASSVGGTLVTGELFF.

Comment on this clonotype: A much larger clone lies one base from this, so it may be a read error. This chain joins TRBV20-1 and TRBJ2-5, with 7 bases lining up with TRBD1. Germline V gives CDR1 DFQATT, CDR2 SNEGSKA (reference sequence). The CDR3 has 11 residues. The CDR3 loop is CSIQGLETQSF. As DNA, the CDR3 is TGCAGTATACAGGGGCTGGAGACCCAGTCCTTC.

Many counts were recorded for this clonotype. V and J are TRBV3-1 and TRBJ2-1; D tentatively reads TRBD1 or TRBD2 (7 bases each). Germline V CDR1 and CDR2: LGHDT, YNNKEL (reference sequence). V lost 5 bases, J lost 10 bases, and 18 bases lay in between. The CDR3 is 14 residues long. The CDR3 here is CASSLRGGGQEQFF. CDR3 DNA sequence: TGTGCCAGCAGCTTAAGGGGCGGGGGACAGGAGCAGTTCTTC.

This clonotype occurred many times. This chain joins TRBV5-1 and TRBJ1-4; D ambiguous. Per the germline V gene, CDR1 is SGHRS and CDR2 is YFSETQ. The CDR3 runs to 14 residues. V was clipped by 0 bases and J by 8 bases, with 11 bases between them. The DNA for the CDR3 is TGCGCCAGCAGCTTGGGTAGTGCCTACGAAAAACTGTTTTTT. Translation gives CASSLGSAYEKLFF.

This clonotype has a count of ten or more. The gene calls are TRBV2 and TRBJ1-2; TRBD1 aligns across 12 bases. In germline, CDR1 is SNHLY, CDR2 FYNNEI. The CDR3 totals 15 residues. V lost 3 bases to trimming and J lost 4 bases; unmatched junction nucleotides: 3. CDR3 nucleotides: TGTGCCAGCAGTGAGAGGGGACAGGGGGCCTATGGCTACACCTTC. Translated: CASSERGQGAYGYTF. The variable domain in full, with the rest retrieved from reference TRBV2 and TRBJ1-2, is EPEVTQTPSHQVTQMGQEVILRCVPISNHLYFYWYRQILGQKVEFLVSFYNNEISEKSEIFDDQFSVERPDGSNFTLKIRSTKLEDSAMYFCASSERGQGAYGYTFGSGTRLTVV.

This rearrangement joins TRBV11-3 to TRBJ2-7; possible D gene TRBD1, 5 bases. Trimming shortened V by 4 bases and J by 3 bases, and 7 bases separated the two germline ends. CDR1 is SGHNT and CDR2 is YENEEA in the germline V gene. CDR3 length: 12 residues. In DNA, the CDR3 is TGTGCCAGCAGCTCACAGGACTACGAGCAGTACTTC. As protein: CASSSQDYEQYF.

V usage is TRBV6-5 and J usage is TRBJ1-3; D remains unclear. The CDR3 runs to 15 residues. Germline V gene lookup returns CDR1 MNHEY and CDR2 SVGAGI. V lost 6 bases and J lost 1, with 13 bases in between. CDR3 in amino acids: CASRQTAGSGNTIYF. CDR3 DNA sequence: TGTGCCAGCAGGCAAACAGCGGGTTCTGGAAACACCATATATTTT.

This clonotype occurred a few times. Being one base from a much bigger clone, this may be a read error. This chain joins TRBV14 and TRBJ1-2, with D unclear. This CDR3 is 17 amino acids long. The V end was cut by 1 base, the J end by 7 bases, with 22 bases between. Germline CDR1 and CDR2: SGHDN and FVKESK. The DNA for the CDR3 is TGTGCCAGCAGCCAAGGGGCAAAAGTGCTGTGTAGCTCTGGCTACACCTTC. Protein product: CASSQGAKVLCSSGYTF.

The chain combines TRBV6-1 with TRBJ1-2, with D possibly being TRBD1 (5 bases). V was clipped by 5 bases and J by 8 bases, with 18 bases between them. In germline, CDR1 is MNHNS, CDR2 SASEGT. This CDR3 is built from 14 residues. This CDR3 is CASSRGGTASGYTF. The DNA of the CDR3 is TGTGCCAGCAGTCGCGGGGGGACCGCAAGCGGCTACACCTTC.